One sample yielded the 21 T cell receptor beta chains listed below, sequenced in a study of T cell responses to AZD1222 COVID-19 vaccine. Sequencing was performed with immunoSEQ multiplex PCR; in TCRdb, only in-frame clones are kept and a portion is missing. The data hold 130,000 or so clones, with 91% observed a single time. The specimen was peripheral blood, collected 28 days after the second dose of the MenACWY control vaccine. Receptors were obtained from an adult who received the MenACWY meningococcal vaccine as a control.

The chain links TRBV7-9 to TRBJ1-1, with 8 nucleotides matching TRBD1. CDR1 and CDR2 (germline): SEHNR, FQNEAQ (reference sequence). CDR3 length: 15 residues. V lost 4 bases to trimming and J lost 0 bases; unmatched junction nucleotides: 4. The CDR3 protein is CASSSGGWVNTEAFF. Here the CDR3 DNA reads TGTGCCAGCAGCTCAGGGGGCTGGGTGAACACTGAAGCTTTCTTT.

CDR3 protein: CASSSNRGLAGSGSYEQYF. For the CDR3, the DNA is TGTGCCAGCAGTTCCAACCGGGGACTAGCGGGATCGGGCTCCTACGAGCAGTACTTC. The rearrangement uses TRBV28 and TRBJ2-7; 13 nucleotides agree with TRBD2. Trimming cost V 4 bases and J 0 bases; bases outside gene matches: 12. Germline V gives CDR1 MDHEN, CDR2 SYDVKM. CDR3 length equals 19 residues.

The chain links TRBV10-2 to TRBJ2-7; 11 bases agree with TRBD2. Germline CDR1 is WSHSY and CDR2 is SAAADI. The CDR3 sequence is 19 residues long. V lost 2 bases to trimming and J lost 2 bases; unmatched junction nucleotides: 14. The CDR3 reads CASSELTLAGGLSTYEQYF. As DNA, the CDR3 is TGCGCCAGCAGTGAGCTCACGCTAGCGGGAGGTCTCTCCACCTACGAGCAGTACTTC.

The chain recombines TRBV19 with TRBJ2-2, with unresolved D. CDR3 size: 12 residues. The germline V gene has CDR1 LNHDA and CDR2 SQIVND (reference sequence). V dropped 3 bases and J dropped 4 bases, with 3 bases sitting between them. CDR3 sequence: CASSIFTGELFF. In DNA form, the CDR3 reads TGTGCCAGTAGTATTTTCACCGGGGAGCTGTTTTTT.

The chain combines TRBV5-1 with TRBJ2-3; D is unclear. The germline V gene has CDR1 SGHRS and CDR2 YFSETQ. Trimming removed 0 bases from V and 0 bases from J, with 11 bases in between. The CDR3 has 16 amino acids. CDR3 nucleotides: TGCGCCAGCAGCTTGGGTCAGGAGCCTAGCACAGATACGCAGTATTTT. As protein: CASSLGQEPSTDTQYF.

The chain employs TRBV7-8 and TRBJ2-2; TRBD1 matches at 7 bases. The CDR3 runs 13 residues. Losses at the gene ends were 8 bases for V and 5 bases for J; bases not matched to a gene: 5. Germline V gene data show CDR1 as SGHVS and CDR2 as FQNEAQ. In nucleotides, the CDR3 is TGTGCCAGCGACAGGGAATTTACCGGGGAGCTGTTTTTT. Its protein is CASDREFTGELFF.

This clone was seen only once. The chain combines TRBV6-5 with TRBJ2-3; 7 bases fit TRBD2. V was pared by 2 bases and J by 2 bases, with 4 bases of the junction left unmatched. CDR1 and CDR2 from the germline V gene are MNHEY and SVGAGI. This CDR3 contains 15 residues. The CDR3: CASSYAGVPTDTQYF. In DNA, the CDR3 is TGTGCCAGCAGTTACGCGGGAGTCCCCACAGATACGCAGTATTTT.

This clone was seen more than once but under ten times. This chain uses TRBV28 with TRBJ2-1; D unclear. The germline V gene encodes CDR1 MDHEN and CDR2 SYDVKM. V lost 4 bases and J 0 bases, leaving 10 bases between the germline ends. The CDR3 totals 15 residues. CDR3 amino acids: CASSSPSYSYNEQFF. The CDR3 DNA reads TGTGCCAGCAGTTCCCCCTCTTACTCCTACAATGAGCAGTTCTTC.

CDR3 sequence (DNA): TGTGCCAGCAGTTTAGGGCTACTACGTGGTAGCAATCAGCCCCAGCATTTT. Translating gives CASSLGLLRGSNQPQHF. V usage is TRBV28 and J usage is TRBJ1-5; D not resolved. This CDR3 contains 17 residues. V dropped 2 bases and J dropped 0 bases, with 14 bases sitting between them. Germline CDR1 is MDHEN and CDR2 is SYDVKM. Full variable domain (rest looked up from reference TRBV28 and TRBJ1-5): DVKVTQSSRYLVKRTGEKVFLECVQDMDHENMFWYRQDPGLGLRLIYFSYDVKMKEKGDIPEGYSVSREKKERFSLILESASTNQTSMYLCASSLGLLRGSNQPQHFGDGTRLSIL.

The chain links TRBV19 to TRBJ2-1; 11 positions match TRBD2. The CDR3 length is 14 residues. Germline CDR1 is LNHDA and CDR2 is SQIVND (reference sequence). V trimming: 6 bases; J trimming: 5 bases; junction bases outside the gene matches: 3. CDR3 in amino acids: CASSRLAGNNEQFF. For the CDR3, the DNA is TGTGCCAGTAGCCGACTAGCGGGAAACAATGAGCAGTTCTTC.

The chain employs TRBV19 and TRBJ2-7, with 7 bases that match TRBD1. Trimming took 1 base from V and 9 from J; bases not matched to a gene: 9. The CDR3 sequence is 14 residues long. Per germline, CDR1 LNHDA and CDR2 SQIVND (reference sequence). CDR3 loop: CASSIGGDSQTQYF. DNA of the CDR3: TGTGCCAGTAGTATAGGAGGGGACAGCCAGACGCAGTACTTC.

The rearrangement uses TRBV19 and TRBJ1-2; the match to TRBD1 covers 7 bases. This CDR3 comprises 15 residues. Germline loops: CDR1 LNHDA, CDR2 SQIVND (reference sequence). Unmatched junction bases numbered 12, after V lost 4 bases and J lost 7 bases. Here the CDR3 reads CASSTGQVRVAGYTF. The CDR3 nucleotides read TGTGCCAGTAGTACCGGACAGGTGCGGGTTGCTGGCTACACCTTC.

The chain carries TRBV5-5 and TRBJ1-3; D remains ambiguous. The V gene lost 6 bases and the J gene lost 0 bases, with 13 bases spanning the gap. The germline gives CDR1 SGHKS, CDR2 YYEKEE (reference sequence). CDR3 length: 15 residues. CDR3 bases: TGTGCCAGCACCCTTTTGCCTTACTCTGGAAACACCATATATTTT. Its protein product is CASTLLPYSGNTIYF.

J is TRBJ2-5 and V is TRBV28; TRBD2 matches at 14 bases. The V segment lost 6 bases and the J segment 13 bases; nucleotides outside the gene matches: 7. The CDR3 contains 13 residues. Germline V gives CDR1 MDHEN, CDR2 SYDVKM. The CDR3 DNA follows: TGTGCCAGCAGCTCGACTAGCGGGGGGGCCGGGTACTTC. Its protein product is CASSSTSGGAGYF. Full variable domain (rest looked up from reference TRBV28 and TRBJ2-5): DVKVTQSSRYLVKRTGEKVFLECVQDMDHENMFWYRQDPGLGLRLIYFSYDVKMKEKGDIPEGYSVSREKKERFSLILESASTNQTSMYLCASSSTSGGAGYFGPGTRLLVL.

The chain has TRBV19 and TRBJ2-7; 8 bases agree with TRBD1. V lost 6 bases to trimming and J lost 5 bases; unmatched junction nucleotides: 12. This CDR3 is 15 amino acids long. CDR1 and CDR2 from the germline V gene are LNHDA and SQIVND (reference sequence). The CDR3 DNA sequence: TGTGCCAGTAGATCCCATGGACAGGGTAAGGACGAGCAGTACTTC. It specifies CASRSHGQGKDEQYF.

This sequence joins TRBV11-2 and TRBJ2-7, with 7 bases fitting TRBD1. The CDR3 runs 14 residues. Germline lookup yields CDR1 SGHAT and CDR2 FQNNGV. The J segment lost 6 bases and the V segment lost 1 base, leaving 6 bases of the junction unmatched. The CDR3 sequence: CASSLVGQPREQYF. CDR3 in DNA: TGTGCCAGCAGCTTAGTGGGACAGCCTCGCGAGCAGTACTTC.

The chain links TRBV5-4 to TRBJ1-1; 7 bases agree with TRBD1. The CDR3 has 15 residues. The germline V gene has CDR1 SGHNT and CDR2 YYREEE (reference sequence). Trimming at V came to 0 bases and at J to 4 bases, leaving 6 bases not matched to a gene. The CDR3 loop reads CASSLDRQGGTEAFF. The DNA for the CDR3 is TGTGCCAGCAGCTTGGATAGACAGGGTGGCACTGAAGCTTTCTTT.

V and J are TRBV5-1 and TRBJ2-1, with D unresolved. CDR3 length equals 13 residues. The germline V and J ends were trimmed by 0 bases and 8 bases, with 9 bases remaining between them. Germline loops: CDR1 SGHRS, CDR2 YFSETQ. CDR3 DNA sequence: TGCGCCAGCAGCTTGGCCCGGGCGTATGAGCAGTTCTTC. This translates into CASSLARAYEQFF. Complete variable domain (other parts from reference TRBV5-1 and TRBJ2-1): KAGVTQTPRYLIKTRGQQVTLSCSPISGHRSVSWYQQTPGQGLQFLFEYFSETQRNKGNFPGRFSGRQFSNSRSEMNVSTLELGDSALYLCASSLARAYEQFFGPGTRLTVL.

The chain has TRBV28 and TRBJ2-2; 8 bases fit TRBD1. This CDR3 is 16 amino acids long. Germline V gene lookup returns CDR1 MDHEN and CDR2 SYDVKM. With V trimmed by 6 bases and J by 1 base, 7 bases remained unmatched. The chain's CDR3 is CASSYPGTGNTGELFF. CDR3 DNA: TGTGCCAGCAGCTATCCCGGGACAGGGAACACCGGGGAGCTGTTTTTT.

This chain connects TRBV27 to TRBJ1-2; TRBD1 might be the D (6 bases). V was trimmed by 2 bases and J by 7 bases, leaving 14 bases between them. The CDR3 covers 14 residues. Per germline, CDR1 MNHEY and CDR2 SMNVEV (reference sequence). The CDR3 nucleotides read TGTGCCAGCAGTTTAGGGTGGGGGGCAGGTGGCTACACCTTC. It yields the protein CASSLGWGAGGYTF.

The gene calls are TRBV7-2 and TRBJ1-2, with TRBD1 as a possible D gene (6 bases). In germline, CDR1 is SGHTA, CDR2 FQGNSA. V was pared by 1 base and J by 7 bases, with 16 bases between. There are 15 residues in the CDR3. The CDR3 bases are TGTGCCAGCAGCTTAGATAGCCTAAACAGGGTTGGCTACACCTTC. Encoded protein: CASSLDSLNRVGYTF.